Listed below are T cell receptor beta chains from one sample, sequenced in a study of human T cells and chemical hapten exposure. One entry per CDR3 protein, called by TCRdb with MiXCR from the RACE reads. The repertoire includes fewer than 200,000 distinct CDR3 sequences, about a quarter of them detected once, and 2.1% sits in the top ten. The sequences come from whole blood, collected in connection with sensitization to the hapten diphenylcyclopropenone (DPC). The source is a woman aged 18-35 years with alopecia areata. Some clones in this sample may be carry-over from other donors' samples. The CDR3 runs from the conserved cysteine through the conserved F or W. The D gene is left open where the match is weak. Part of the rows lack a size; the others show once, few, many or a class for expanded clones.

.	TRBV11-2	.	TRBJ1-1	TGTGCCAGCAGTCAACAGGACACTGAAGCTTTCTTT	CASSQQDTEAFF
.	TRBV10-3	.	TRBJ2-5	TGTGCCGCCGCCGGACTGCAAGAGACCCAGTACTTC	CAAAGLQETQYF
.	TRBV29-1	.	TRBJ2-7	TGCAGCGTTGAAGGGGGTAGGAACGAGCAGTACTTC	CSVEGGRNEQYF
.	TRBV28	many	TRBJ1-1	TGTGCCAGCAGGTCCTTGGGGAGCACTGAAGCTTTCTTT	CASRSLGSTEAFF
TRBD2	TRBV7-2	many	TRBJ2-3	TGTGCCAGCAGCCCCCAGACTAGCGGGAGAGGGGGGTCGCAGTATTTT	CASSPQTSGRGGSQYF
.	TRBV29-1	few	TRBJ2-7	TGCAGCGTTGAAATCCGGCGGGGCCCTTCCTACGAGCAGTACTTC	CSVEIRRGPSYEQYF
.	TRBV4-2	few	TRBJ1-5	TGTGCCAGCAGCCAAGGTCGGCGAAGTTCGAGCAATCAGCCCCAGCATTTT	CASSQGRRSSSNQPQHF
TRBD1	TRBV29-1	.	TRBJ2-5	TGCAGCGTCGAGGACAGGGGGATGAAGCAGACCCAGTACTTC	CSVEDRGMKQTQYF
TRBD1	TRBV5-1	few	TRBJ2-7	TGCGCCAGCAGCCCGGGGGACAGGGGGCTCTACGAGCAGTACTTC	CASSPGDRGLYEQYF
.	TRBV23-1	few	TRBJ2-5	TGCGCCAGCAGTCAATGGCTTCCCAGCGGCAGTCAAGAGACCCAGTACTTC	CASSQWLPSGSQETQYF
TRBD1	TRBV20-1	few	TRBJ2-7	TGCAGTGCGTACCGGGACAGGTACGAGCAGTACTTC	CSAYRDRYEQYF
TRBD1	TRBV29-1	many	TRBJ2-2	TGCAGCGCCTCTCCCTCAGGGGGCCGGACCGGGGAGCTGTTTTTT	CSASPSGGRTGELFF
.	TRBV5-4	few	TRBJ1-4	TGTGCCAGCAGTTCCGACAGGTTTAATGAAAAACTGTTTTTT	CASSSDRFNEKLFF
.	TRBV7-9	few	TRBJ2-7	TGTGCCAGCAGCCAAGACCTTGGGTCATACGAGCAGTACTTC	CASSQDLGSYEQYF
.	TRBV6-2/TRBV6-3	few	TRBJ2-1	TGTGCCAGCAGTTACCCCGGTAATGAGCAGTTCTTC	CASSYPGNEQFF
.	TRBV4-2	.	TRBJ2-5	TGTGCCAGCAGCCAATCGCGGGCCCAAGAGACCCAGTACTTC	CASSQSRAQETQYF
TRBD1	TRBV11-2	few	TRBJ1-4	TGTGCCAGCAGCCGTGGGCGGACAGGGGAGGTTAAGGCAACTAATGAAAAACTGTTTTTT	CASSRGRTGEVKATNEKLFF
.	TRBV18	.	TRBJ1-3	TGTGCCAGCTCACCAGAAACAGGGAGAAACACCATATATTTT	CASSPETGRNTIYF
TRBD2	TRBV7-2	.	TRBJ2-3	TGTGCCAGCAGCTTAGAACGGGAGGGCCAGGATACGCAGTATTTT	CASSLEREGQDTQYF
TRBD2	TRBV5-6	.	TRBJ2-6	TGTGCCAGCAGCTTGGCGGGAGGGTACTCTGGGGCCAACGTCCTGACTTTC	CASSLAGGYSGANVLTF
TRBD2	TRBV29-1	.	TRBJ2-1	TGCAGCGTATCCGGGACTAGCGGGGTGGTATTGAGTGAGCAGTTCTTC	CSVSGTSGVVLSEQFF
.	TRBV4-3	.	TRBJ1-5	TGCGCCAGCAGCCCAAGCTGGCAGTACAGCAATCAGCCCCAGCATTTT	CASSPSWQYSNQPQHF
.	TRBV29-1	few	TRBJ2-4	TGCAGCGTCTCCCTAGGGTACGGCAAAAACATTCAGTACTTC	CSVSLGYGKNIQYF
.	TRBV7-2	few	TRBJ2-1	TGTGCCAGCAGCTTAGGTCTTACAGGGCCGTTCTTC	CASSLGLTGPFF
.	TRBV5-1	few	TRBJ2-7	TGCGCCAGCAGCCACCCTCGGGGACTGACCCACGAGCAGTACTTC	CASSHPRGLTHEQYF
.	TRBV14	.	TRBJ2-1	TGTGCCAGCAGCCAAGATGCGGGAATCGGGAGTGAGCAGTTCTTC	CASSQDAGIGSEQFF
.	TRBV3-1	.	TRBJ1-6	TGTGCCAGCAGTACGACAGTGAATAATTCACCCCTCCACTTT	CASSTTVNNSPLHF
.	TRBV20-1	few	TRBJ2-1	TGCAGTGCTAGAGCGAGGGTAGTCTGGCCGCATGAGCAGTTCTTC	CSARARVVWPHEQFF
TRBD1	TRBV10-3	few	TRBJ2-5	TGTGCCATCAGTGAACAGGGGGGCGTACAGACCCAGTACTTC	CAISEQGGVQTQYF
.	TRBV7-2	few	TRBJ2-7	TGTGCCAGCAGCTTTAGGACCGAATACGAGCAGTACTTC	CASSFRTEYEQYF
.	TRBV20-1	.	TRBJ2-1	TGCAGTGCTAGAGACGGACTTCTACGCTTC	CSARDGLLRF
.	TRBV20-1	few	TRBJ1-2	TGCAGTGCTAGAGATCCGCAGTCCTATGGCTACACCTTC	CSARDPQSYGYTF
.	TRBV4-3	few	TRBJ2-2	TGCGCCAGCAGCCAACGGTCAGACGACACCGGGGAGCTGTTTTTT	CASSQRSDDTGELFF
.	TRBV7-9	.	TRBJ2-2	TGTGCCAGCAGCTTATCCGTAGGCGCCCCCGGGGAGCTGTTTTTT	CASSLSVGAPGELFF
.	TRBV10-3	few	TRBJ1-1	TGTGCCATCAGTGAGGAGGGGGACACTGAAGCTTTCTTT	CAISEEGDTEAFF
TRBD1	TRBV7-3	.	TRBJ1-1	TGTGCCAGCAGCTTGCAGGGGGGTCTGAACACTGAAGCTTTCTTT	CASSLQGGLNTEAFF
.	TRBV4-1	.	TRBJ1-2	TGCGCCAGCAGCCAAGCCACAGTAAGTGGCTACACCTTC	CASSQATVSGYTF
.	TRBV11-1	few	TRBJ2-3	TGTGCCAGCAGCTCAGACCCTTCTAGCACAGATACGCAGTATTTT	CASSSDPSSTDTQYF
TRBD2	TRBV5-1	.	TRBJ2-3	TGCGCCAGCAGCTACGGACTAGCGGGGGCAGGGGATACGCAGTATTTT	CASSYGLAGAGDTQYF
.	TRBV25-1	.	TRBJ2-1	TGTGCCAGCAGTACGGGACCGAATGAGCAGTTCTTC	CASSTGPNEQFF
.	TRBV5-1	.	TRBJ1-2	TGCGCCAGCAGCCCGGAGGGTTGGTATGGCTACACCTTC	CASSPEGWYGYTF
TRBD1	TRBV7-9	.	TRBJ2-7	TGTGCCAGCAGCTTATACTTGGGACAGGGGCTTTTTATAGGGCAGTACGAGCAGTACTTC	CASSLYLGQGLFIGQYEQYF
.	TRBV3-1	few	TRBJ1-4	TGTGCCAGCAGCCAGGAGGACAGAAAAAATGAAAAACTGTTTTTT	CASSQEDRKNEKLFF